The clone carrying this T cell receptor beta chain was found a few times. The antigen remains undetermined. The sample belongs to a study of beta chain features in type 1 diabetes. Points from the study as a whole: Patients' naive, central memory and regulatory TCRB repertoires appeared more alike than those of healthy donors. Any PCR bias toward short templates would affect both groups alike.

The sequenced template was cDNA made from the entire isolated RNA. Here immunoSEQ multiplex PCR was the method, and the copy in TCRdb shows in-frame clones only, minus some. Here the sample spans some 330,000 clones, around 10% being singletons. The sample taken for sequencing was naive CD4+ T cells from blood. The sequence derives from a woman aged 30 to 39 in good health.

As DNA, the CDR3 is TGTGCCAGCACCGGGACAGGGGAAGACGAGCAGTACTTC. Translation gives CASTGTGEDEQYF. The rearrangement links TRBV2 to TRBJ2-7, with 10 nucleotides matching TRBD1. CDR1 and CDR2 (germline): SNHLY, FYNNEI. This CDR3 is built from 13 residues. V dropped 7 bases and J dropped 5; count of bases not matched to a gene: 5.